This T cell receptor (beta chain) was captured in a study of tumor-infiltrating lymphocytes in oesophageal squamous cell carcinoma. This clonotype was counted a few times. MiXCR was run by TCRdb on the PCR reads, yielding one entry per CDR3 protein. The sample carries about 8,700 distinct CDR3 sequences, 66% recorded once. CDR3 length: 14 amino acids. CDR1 is SGHVS, CDR2 FNYEAQ, per germline. This clonotype was obtained from a female donor with esophageal squamous cell carcinoma. Source material: esophageal tumor tissue. The chain carries TRBV7-6 and TRBJ2-3, with 9 bases aligning to TRBD2. The J call may be wrong; the DNA end is better matched by TRBJ2-7. CDR3 sequence reads: CASSPGLADPEQYF. In DNA form, the CDR3 reads TGTGCCAGCAGTCCGGGACTAGCCGATCCCGAGCAGTACTTC.